The 32 T cell receptor beta chains below all came from one sample that was sequenced in a study of T cell changes during pregnancy in multiple sclerosis. TCRdb's copy holds only in-frame clones and misses some; the assay was immunoSEQ multiplex PCR. The repertoire has under 50,000 clones, 85% to 95% of them found once; the top ten carry 5.5% to 7%. This specimen was CD8+ T cells from peripheral blood mononuclear cells, taken in the first trimester of pregnancy. The receptors derive from a female donor with multiple sclerosis, enrolled in a pregnancy study.

V and J are TRBV27 and TRBJ2-7; TRBD2 agrees at 8 bases. V dropped 4 bases and J dropped 5; count of bases not matched to a gene: 7. This CDR3 comprises 14 residues. Germline values: CDR1 MNHEY, CDR2 SMNVEV (reference sequence). CDR3 region: CASSSRGLANEQYF. The CDR3 DNA reads TGTGCCAGCAGTTCCCGAGGACTAGCCAACGAGCAGTACTTC.

This sequence joins TRBV27 and TRBJ2-7; D may be TRBD1 (6 bases). The V end lost 5 bases, the J end lost 0 bases, and 14 bases lay between the germline ends. CDR1 and CDR2 from the germline V gene are MNHEY and SMNVEV (reference sequence). This CDR3 is built from 15 residues. The CDR3 protein is CASSHRDGLSYEQYF. CDR3 nucleotides: TGTGCCAGCAGTCACAGGGACGGACTCTCCTACGAGCAGTACTTC.

The CDR3 nucleotides read TGTGCCAGCAGGCAGGCTGGCGCCTCCTACAATGAGCAGTTCTTC. Translated, it gives CASRQAGASYNEQFF. V and J are TRBV14 and TRBJ2-1; D unresolved. From germline, CDR1 is SGHDN and CDR2 FVKESK. This CDR3 has 15 amino acids. V lost 6 bases and J 0 bases, leaving 12 bases between the germline ends.

This clone was detected only once. The chain combines TRBV5-4 with TRBJ2-3, with 10 bases identical to TRBD1. The length of the CDR3 is 14 residues. The V gene's germline CDR1 is SGHNT and CDR2 YYREEE (reference sequence). J gave up 6 bases and V 5 bases, and 6 bases lay outside the gene matches. This CDR3 is CASRFGQGGDTQYF. Here the CDR3 DNA reads TGTGCCAGCAGATTTGGACAGGGGGGGGATACGCAGTATTTT.

In its sample, this clone was seen once. The chain joins TRBV5-4 to TRBJ2-4, with D hard to call. Trimming took 6 bases from V and 2 from J, leaving 15 bases between them. The CDR3 contains 15 residues. Germline V gene lookup returns CDR1 SGHNT and CDR2 YYREEE (reference sequence). DNA of the CDR3: TGTGCCAGCAAATCCCTTACCGACTCCAAAAACATTCAGTACTTC. This codes for CASKSLTDSKNIQYF.

The V call is TRBV11-1, the J call TRBJ2-1, with D tentatively TRBD1 (6 bases). Trimming removed 5 bases from V and 5 bases from J, with 16 bases in between. The CDR3 length is 15 residues. The germline CDR1 and CDR2 sequences are SGHAT and FQDESV (reference sequence). In DNA, the CDR3 is TGTGCCAGCAGCAAGGACAGAAAACACAACAATGAGCAGTTCTTC. Its protein product is CASSKDRKHNNEQFF.

The V and J genes are TRBV5-1 and TRBJ2-7; D perhaps matches TRBD1 (6 bases). Germline lookup yields CDR1 SGHRS and CDR2 YFSETQ. The V end was cut by 2 bases, the J end by 3 bases, with 12 bases between. The CDR3 length is 14 residues. The CDR3 sequence: CASSLPGEFYEQYF. CDR3 DNA sequence: TGCGCCAGCAGCTTACCAGGGGAGTTCTACGAGCAGTACTTC. Using reference TRBV5-1 and TRBJ2-7 for the parts outside the CDR3, the full variable domain is KAGVTQTPRYLIKTRGQQVTLSCSPISGHRSVSWYQQTPGQGLQFLFEYFSETQRNKGNFPGRFSGRQFSNSRSEMNVSTLELGDSALYLCASSLPGEFYEQYFGPGTRLTVT.

This chain uses TRBV7-2 with TRBJ2-1; D possibly corresponds to TRBD2 (5 bases). This CDR3 comprises 15 residues. V dropped 0 bases and J dropped 0 bases, with 6 bases sitting between them. Per germline, CDR1 SGHTA and CDR2 FQGNSA. CDR3 protein: CASSLAGSSYNEQFF. DNA of the CDR3: TGTGCCAGCAGCTTAGCGGGGAGCTCCTACAATGAGCAGTTCTTC.

The rearrangement links TRBV27 to TRBJ2-7; D is unclear. The CDR3 is 13 residues long. The germline V and J ends were trimmed by 2 bases and 7 bases, with 12 bases remaining between them. CDR1 is MNHEY and CDR2 is SMNVEV in the germline V gene (reference sequence). The CDR3 here is CASSLHYALEQYF. CDR3 in DNA: TGTGCCAGCAGTTTACACTACGCTCTGGAGCAGTACTTC.

This clone was detected once. The rearrangement uses TRBV27 and TRBJ2-1; 7 nucleotides agree with TRBD2. Germline V gives CDR1 MNHEY, CDR2 SMNVEV (reference sequence). Losses at the gene ends were 2 bases for V and 2 bases for J; bases not matched to a gene: 3. The CDR3 contains 15 residues. In DNA form, the CDR3 reads TGTGCCAGCAGTTTAGTCGCGGGAGCCTACAATGAGCAGTTCTTC. Protein product: CASSLVAGAYNEQFF.

The gene calls are TRBV9 and TRBJ1-1; no definite D call. Germline V gene data show CDR1 as SGDLS and CDR2 as YYNGEE. This CDR3 has 16 amino acids. Trimming removed 0 bases from V and 0 bases from J, with 12 bases in between. The CDR3 sequence is CASSVDGGAMNTEAFF. In nucleotides, the CDR3 is TGTGCCAGCAGCGTAGACGGTGGAGCTATGAACACTGAAGCTTTCTTT.

The CDR3 bases are TGTGCCAGCAGCCGGGACTTGGTATTATACTTC. Protein sequence: CASSRDLVLYF. The J gene is TRBJ2-7, the V gene TRBV5-6, with D possibly matching TRBD2 (6 bases). The V end lost 4 bases, the J end lost 13 bases, and 15 bases lay between the germline ends. The CDR3 has 11 amino acids. Looked up from germline, CDR1 is SGHDT and CDR2 is YYEEEE.

V is TRBV4-1 and J is TRBJ1-2; 8 bases fit TRBD1. The CDR3 has 15 amino acids. With V trimmed by 4 bases and J by 4 bases, 8 bases remained unmatched. Germline V gene data show CDR1 as MGHRA and CDR2 as YSYEKL. The CDR3 coding sequence is TGCGCCAGCAGCCCGGCGACAGGGGAGGGCTATGGCTACACCTTC. Encoded protein: CASSPATGEGYGYTF.

The chain joins TRBV19 to TRBJ2-1, with a weak D call TRBD2 (6 bases). This CDR3 spans 14 amino acids. V lost 3 bases to trimming and J lost 2 bases, with 8 bases between them. Per germline, CDR1 LNHDA and CDR2 SQIVND (reference sequence). CDR3 bases: TGTGCCAGTAGTATTTCGGGAGCCTACAATGAGCAGTTCTTC. Residues: CASSISGAYNEQFF. Variable domain in full (rest from reference TRBV19 and TRBJ2-1): DGGITQSPKYLFRKEGQNVTLSCEQNLNHDAMYWYRQDPGQGLRLIYYSQIVNDFQKGDIAEGYSVSREKKESFPLTVTSAQKNPTAFYLCASSISGAYNEQFFGPGTRLTVL.

The gene calls are TRBV5-8 and TRBJ1-2; D perhaps matches TRBD1 (6 bases). V was clipped by 6 bases and J by 8 bases, with 29 bases between them. The germline CDR1 and CDR2 sequences are SGHTS and YDEGEE. This CDR3 has 17 residues. The CDR3 loop reads CASIPIDRDIIWGGYTF. The CDR3 DNA reads TGTGCCAGCATCCCGATCGACCGGGACATAATTTGGGGAGGCTACACCTTC.

Only one count was recorded for this clone. The V and J genes are TRBV6-5 and TRBJ2-5; the D gene is possibly TRBD1 (6 bases). Deletions cut 3 bases from V and 3 bases from J, with 11 bases between. Germline CDR1 and CDR2: MNHEY and SVGAGI. The CDR3 runs 14 residues. The CDR3 nucleotides are TGTGCCAGCAGTTATCGGACAGATGAAGAGACCCAGTACTTC. It specifies CASSYRTDEETQYF.

The chain recombines TRBV2 with TRBJ2-1, with TRBD1 identical over 8 bases. The germline CDR1 and CDR2 sequences are SNHLY and FYNNEI. The CDR3 covers 15 residues. The V and J ends lost 5 bases and 4 bases, in that order; junction bases with no gene match: 7. The CDR3 DNA follows: TGTGCCAGCAGTCTGGGGACAGGAGCTTACAATGAGCAGTTCTTC. Translating it yields CASSLGTGAYNEQFF.

The CDR3 sequence is CASSYTGLNYGYTF. The CDR3 DNA follows: TGTGCCAGCAGCTACACAGGGCTCAACTATGGCTACACCTTC. The chain couples TRBV5-4 to TRBJ1-2; tentative D call: TRBD1 (6 bases). Germline CDR1 and CDR2: SGHNT and YYREEE (reference sequence). The CDR3 extends over 14 amino acids. Trimming took 3 bases from V and 2 from J, leaving 11 bases between them.

The chain has TRBV27 and TRBJ2-7; 10 nucleotides agree with TRBD2. The CDR3 contains 16 residues. CDR1 and CDR2 (germline): MNHEY, SMNVEV (reference sequence). With 2 bases clipped from V and 4 bases from J, the junction kept 8 bases outside the gene matches. The CDR3 nucleotides read TGTGCCAGCAGTTTAGGCCTAGCGGGGGACCTGTACGAGCAGTACTTC. Its translation is CASSLGLAGDLYEQYF.

The chain combines TRBV9 with TRBJ2-5; possibly TRBD1 for D (5 bases). Trimming stripped 0 bases from V and 2 bases from J, with 14 bases between. The CDR3 consists of 16 residues. The germline gives CDR1 SGDLS, CDR2 YYNGEE. CDR3 amino acids: CASSVERGPPQETQYF. Written as DNA, the CDR3 is TGTGCCAGCAGCGTAGAAAGGGGTCCCCCACAAGAGACCCAGTACTTC.

This clone appeared a single time. The rearrangement joins TRBV5-1 to TRBJ1-1; D perhaps matches TRBD1 (5 bases). The length of the CDR3 is 13 residues. Germline V gene lookup returns CDR1 SGHRS and CDR2 YFSETQ. V was trimmed by 0 bases and J by 5 bases, leaving 8 bases between them. As DNA, the CDR3 is TGCGCCAGCAGCTTGGGGGGGGGAACTGAAGCTTTCTTT. It codes for CASSLGGGTEAFF.

The chain employs TRBV27 and TRBJ1-1, with 11 nucleotides matching TRBD1. The CDR3 extends over 13 amino acids. Trimming at V came to 5 bases and at J to 11 bases, leaving 7 bases not matched to a gene. CDR1 is MNHEY, CDR2 SMNVEV, per germline (reference sequence). CDR3 nucleotide sequence: TGTGCCAGCAGTGAGGGACAGGGGGGCAAGGCTTTCTTT. Encoded protein: CASSEGQGGKAFF.

The V gene is TRBV9, the J gene TRBJ1-3; TRBD1 matches at 12 bases. Germline V gene lookup returns CDR1 SGDLS and CDR2 YYNGEE. The CDR3 loop spans 15 amino acids. The V segment lost 3 bases and the J segment 4 bases; nucleotides outside the gene matches: 2. The CDR3 region has the DNA TGTGCCAGCAGCGATGGGACAGGGGGCGGAAACACCATATATTTT. Residues: CASSDGTGGGNTIYF.

The chain has TRBV6-5 and TRBJ2-5; 11 bases are shared with TRBD1. The CDR3 spans 15 residues. The V gene end was trimmed by 2 bases and the J gene end by 2 bases; junction bases not matched to a gene: 1. In germline, CDR1 is MNHEY, CDR2 SVGAGI. CDR3 sequence reads: CASSYGDRGQETQYF. The CDR3 DNA is TGTGCCAGCAGTTACGGGGACAGGGGGCAAGAGACCCAGTACTTC.

J is TRBJ2-3 and V is TRBV7-3; 9 bases agree with TRBD2. The CDR3 runs 15 residues. The ends lost 4 bases at V and 3 bases at J; junction bases unmatched: 5. The germline CDR1 and CDR2 sequences are SGHTA and FQGTGA. CDR3 in DNA: TGTGCCAGCAGCTCCGGGACTAGCCCGACAGATACGCAGTATTTT. Translation gives CASSSGTSPTDTQYF.

The chain carries TRBV29-1 and TRBJ2-5; D is unresolved. Germline V gives CDR1 SQVTM, CDR2 ANQGSEA. Deletions cut 4 bases from V and 2 bases from J, with 11 bases between. CDR3 size: 13 residues. CDR3 protein: CSVVSPVQETQYF. The CDR3 coding sequence is TGCAGCGTTGTCTCTCCAGTACAAGAGACCCAGTACTTC.

The rearrangement uses TRBV7-6 and TRBJ1-2, with 9 bases fitting TRBD1. J gave up 2 bases and V 5 bases, and 6 bases lay outside the gene matches. The CDR3 sequence is 15 residues long. Per germline, CDR1 SGHVS and CDR2 FNYEAQ. CDR3 sequence reads: CASSQTQGANYGYTF. CDR3 nucleotides: TGTGCCAGCAGCCAGACACAGGGGGCCAACTATGGCTACACCTTC.

The chain links TRBV6-6 to TRBJ2-4, with 13 bases that match TRBD2. The CDR3 totals 14 residues. CDR1 is MNHNY and CDR2 is SVGAGI in the germline V gene (reference sequence). The trim removed 7 bases at V and 8 bases at J, leaving 5 bases unmatched. CDR3 in amino acids: CASMTSGRSDIQYF. CDR3 DNA: TGTGCCAGCATGACTAGCGGGAGGTCGGACATTCAGTACTTC.

V and J are TRBV9 and TRBJ1-3, with TRBD1 matching over 7 bases. CDR1 is SGDLS, CDR2 YYNGEE, per germline. The CDR3 is 14 residues long. Trimming removed 3 bases from V and 4 bases from J; junction bases left unmatched: 4. For the CDR3, the DNA is TGTGCCAGCAGCGCCGGGACAGCCGGAAACACCATATATTTT. Protein: CASSAGTAGNTIYF.

This rearrangement joins TRBV19 to TRBJ1-5; no definite D call. The CDR3 totals 15 residues. With 3 bases removed from V and 0 bases from J, the gap between germline ends came to 9 bases. Germline V lookup: CDR1 LNHDA, CDR2 SQIVND (reference sequence). This CDR3 is CASSIATLSNQPQHF. The DNA of the CDR3 is TGTGCCAGTAGTATCGCTACTCTTAGCAATCAGCCCCAGCATTTT.

The rearrangement links TRBV28 to TRBJ2-1, with D possibly matching TRBD2 (6 bases). In germline, CDR1 is MDHEN, CDR2 SYDVKM. The CDR3 runs 14 residues. Trimming pared 3 bases from V and 4 bases from J, leaving 10 bases between. CDR3 bases: TGTGCCAGCAGTTTGGCGGGAAATTACAATGAGCAGTTCTTC. This encodes CASSLAGNYNEQFF.

This chain uses TRBV7-2 with TRBJ2-3; 8 bases are a match to TRBD2. V lost 7 bases, J lost 3 bases, and 9 bases stayed unmatched. Germline-derived CDR1 and CDR2 are SGHTA and FQGNSA. This CDR3 is built from 15 residues. In DNA, the CDR3 is TGTGCCAGCACCGCCCCGGAGCGGGAGACAGATACGCAGTATTTT. Translation: CASTAPERETDTQYF.